Listed here are 21 T cell receptor beta chains from one sample, sequenced in a study of blood T cells in healthy people across ages (dated by TCRdb to the mid-2010s). Receptor amplification or capture employed 5' RACE. A second roughly 6 to 11 cycle PCR used a sample-barcoded 5' primer and a J-beta primer mix. TCRdb reprocessing: public reads trimmed at Q25 with fastp, clones called with MiXCR, in-frame beta chains kept. For every CDR3 protein sequence, its rows merge into one entry that carries the most common genes and DNA. Counted in this sample were around 1,800,000 distinct CDR3 sequences; 30% to 40% of them appeared once. About 23% of the sample belongs to the ten largest clones. The sample taken for sequencing was blood. The receptors were sampled from a human donor in good health.

This clonotype occurred a few times. The chain couples TRBV20-1 to TRBJ2-1; D call uncertain. The CDR3 spans 15 residues. In germline, CDR1 is DFQATT, CDR2 SNEGSKA (reference sequence). Trimming pared 6 bases from V and 10 bases from J, leaving 25 bases between. The chain's CDR3 is CSATEGSDIEDEQFF. CDR3 nucleotides: TGCAGTGCAACGGAAGGGTCCGACATCGAGGACGAGCAGTTCTTC.

There are a few counts of this clonotype. V is TRBV2 and J is TRBJ2-1; possible D gene TRBD2, 5 bases. Trimming took off 6 bases at V and 3 bases at J, with 12 bases between the two ends. The CDR3 loop spans 14 amino acids. The germline V gene has CDR1 SNHLY and CDR2 FYNNEI. The CDR3 sequence: CASSAGNYYNEQFF. The CDR3 DNA reads as TGTGCCAGCAGCGCCGGGAACTACTACAATGAGCAGTTCTTC.

This clonotype was picked up many times. This chain uses TRBV18 with TRBJ2-1, with 10 bases fitting TRBD2. V lost 8 bases and J lost 5; bases outside the gene matches: 9. Germline CDR1 KGHSH, CDR2 LQKENI. CDR3 length equals 15 residues. CDR3 amino acids: CASSPPSGGDNEQFF. CDR3 coding DNA: TGTGCCAGCAGCCCACCGAGCGGGGGGGACAATGAGCAGTTCTTC. The whole variable domain, remainder taken from reference TRBV18 and TRBJ2-1, is NAGVMQNPRHLVRRRGQEARLRCSPMKGHSHVYWYRQLPEEGLKFMVYLQKENIIDESGMPKERFSAEFPKEGPSILRIQQVVRGDSAAYFCASSPPSGGDNEQFFGPGTRLTVL.

This clonotype appeared a few times. The chain employs TRBV12-3 or TRBV12-4 and TRBJ2-1; TRBD2 matches at 9 bases. The CDR3 covers 17 residues. The J segment lost 7 bases and the V segment lost 3 bases, leaving 13 bases of the junction unmatched. The CDR3 reads CASSFGTSLGFFNEQFF. CDR3 nucleotides: TGTGCCAGCAGTTTTGGGACTAGCTTAGGTTTTTTTAATGAGCAGTTCTTC.

V usage is TRBV20-1 and J usage is TRBJ2-5; possible D gene TRBD1, 6 bases. Per the germline V gene, CDR1 is DFQATT and CDR2 is SNEGSKA (reference sequence). The CDR3 has 14 amino acids. With 2 bases removed from V and 3 bases from J, the gap between germline ends came to 13 bases. The CDR3 here is CSARLGGQEETQYF. The CDR3 DNA reads TGCAGTGCTAGACTAGGGGGACAAGAAGAGACCCAGTACTTC.

This clonotype was seen only a few times. This chain connects TRBV4-1 to TRBJ2-1, with a possible D match to TRBD2 (5 bases). The CDR3 extends over 15 amino acids. The V gene's germline CDR1 is MGHRA and CDR2 YSYEKL. The V gene lost 3 bases and the J gene lost 3 bases, with 12 bases spanning the gap. CDR3 sequence: CASSQFPEVYNEQFF. The CDR3 DNA reads as TGCGCCAGCAGCCAGTTTCCGGAGGTCTACAATGAGCAGTTCTTC.

This clonotype was detected a few times. V gene TRBV12-3 or TRBV12-4 combines with J gene TRBJ2-1; a possible D gene is TRBD2 (7 bases). This CDR3 contains 15 residues. The ends were cut back, 7 bases at V and 0 bases at J, with 13 bases in the middle. The chain's CDR3 is CASTGGLSSYNEQFF. The DNA of the CDR3 is TGTGCCAGCACCGGGGGGCTTAGCTCCTACAATGAGCAGTTCTTC.

J is TRBJ2-1 and V is TRBV20-1, with 8 bases matching TRBD2. Germline V gives CDR1 DFQATT, CDR2 SNEGSKA (reference sequence). CDR3 length: 13 residues. V lost 4 bases, J lost 6 bases, and 5 bases stayed unmatched. The CDR3 region is CSATNGGANEQFF. The CDR3 bases are TGCAGTGCTACCAACGGGGGGGCCAATGAGCAGTTCTTC.

The table lists this clonotype with a few counts. The chain couples TRBV7-9 to TRBJ2-7; D is unresolved. The V end was cut by 0 bases, the J end by 0 bases, with 9 bases between. Germline V gene data show CDR1 as SEHNR and CDR2 as FQNEAQ (reference sequence). CDR3 length: 15 residues. The chain's CDR3 is CASSLASGASYEQYF. The CDR3 nucleotides read TGTGCCAGCAGCTTAGCGTCAGGTGCCTCCTACGAGCAGTACTTC.

The DNA of the CDR3 is TGCAGTACTTCTAGCGGGGGGGAAGAGACCCGGTACTTC. Protein: CSTSSGGEETRYF. The gene calls are TRBV20-1 and TRBJ2-7; 12 bases line up with TRBD2. V shed 8 bases, J shed 12 bases, and the junction held 14 bases outside the gene matches. CDR3 length: 13 residues. Germline values: CDR1 DFQATT, CDR2 SNEGSKA (reference sequence).

The gene calls are TRBV5-6 and TRBJ1-1; TRBD1 matches 8 bases. Looked up from germline, CDR1 is SGHDT and CDR2 is YYEEEE. The CDR3 has 15 amino acids. Trimming cost V 0 bases and J 2 bases; bases outside gene matches: 3. The CDR3 region has the DNA TGTGCCAGCAGCTTGGGGACAGGGTTCAACACTGAAGCTTTCTTT. It yields the protein CASSLGTGFNTEAFF.

The rearrangement uses TRBV20-1 and TRBJ2-7, with TRBD2 matching 13 bases. Germline V gene sequence: CDR1 DFQATT, CDR2 SNEGSKA (reference sequence). The CDR3 runs 14 residues. With V trimmed by 5 bases and J by 2 bases, 3 bases remained unmatched. The CDR3: CSAAGLAGPYEQYF. The CDR3 nucleotides are TGCAGTGCTGCGGGACTAGCGGGGCCCTACGAGCAGTACTTC.

The chain has TRBV4-3 and TRBJ2-3; 10 bases are shared with TRBD2. The ends lost 0 bases at V and 2 bases at J; junction bases unmatched: 11. The CDR3 length is 19 residues. The V gene's germline CDR1 is LGHNA and CDR2 YSLEER. The CDR3 loop reads CASSQDLGQRGGLTDTQYF. The CDR3 DNA reads TGCGCCAGCAGCCAAGATCTTGGACAGCGGGGGGGCCTCACAGATACGCAGTATTTT.

This clonotype was counted only a few times. J is TRBJ2-3 and V is TRBV7-9; D uncertain. Trimming took off 0 bases at V and 5 bases at J, with 9 bases between the two ends. Per germline, CDR1 SEHNR and CDR2 FQNEAQ (reference sequence). This CDR3 has 14 residues. CDR3 sequence (DNA): TGTGCCAGCAGCTTAGCCAACGTAGGAGATACGCAGTATTTT. Translation: CASSLANVGDTQYF.

The chain is built from TRBV6-2 or TRBV6-3 and TRBJ2-1; 10 bases line up with TRBD2. The trim removed 4 bases at V and 4 bases at J, leaving 7 bases unmatched. The CDR3 length is 16 residues. Germline loops: CDR1 MNHEY, CDR2 SVGEGT. CDR3 bases: TGTGCCAGCAGTTGGGGAGCTAGCGGGGGATACAATGAGCAGTTCTTC. Protein sequence: CASSWGASGGYNEQFF.

This clonotype was observed a single time. A read error may produce the germline difference seen at one junction end. This CDR3 is CAGSPGVYGYTF. As DNA, the CDR3 is TGTGCCGGCAGCCCAGGGGTCTATGGCTACACCTTC. The chain combines TRBV7-2 with TRBJ1-2; D is perhaps TRBD1 (6 bases). This CDR3 has 12 amino acids. CDR1 is SGHTA and CDR2 is FQGNSA in the germline V gene.

This clonotype was seen at least ten times. This chain connects TRBV25-1 to TRBJ2-7; 8 nucleotides agree with TRBD1. From germline, CDR1 is MGHDK and CDR2 SYGVNS. This CDR3 is built from 15 residues. V gave up 4 bases and J gave up 1 base; unmatched junction bases: 6. This CDR3 reads CASSGGTGYSYEQYF. The CDR3 DNA follows: TGTGCCAGCAGTGGGGGGACAGGCTATTCCTACGAGCAGTACTTC.

The rearrangement links TRBV20-1 to TRBJ1-5; a possible D gene is TRBD1 (6 bases). The V gene lost 2 bases and the J gene lost 1 base, with 12 bases spanning the gap. The length of the CDR3 is 15 residues. The germline CDR1 and CDR2 sequences are DFQATT and SNEGSKA (reference sequence). The chain's CDR3 is CSARPLDSSNQPQHF. CDR3 nucleotide sequence: TGCAGTGCTAGACCCTTGGACAGCAGCAATCAGCCCCAGCATTTT.

In its sample, this clonotype was seen a few times. V and J are TRBV28 and TRBJ2-7; maybe TRBD2 (5 bases). Trimming cost V 7 bases and J 6 bases, with 22 bases left between them. The CDR3 sequence is 15 residues long. CDR1 MDHEN and CDR2 SYDVKM come from the germline V gene. The CDR3 DNA reads TGTGCCAGCATCCCCACCCCGGGGTCCTGGGGCGAGCAGTACTTC. It yields the protein CASIPTPGSWGEQYF.

This chain links TRBV28 with TRBJ2-7, with 8 bases identical to TRBD2. This CDR3 has 14 amino acids. The J segment lost 6 bases and the V segment lost 5 bases, leaving 9 bases of the junction unmatched. Germline lookup yields CDR1 MDHEN and CDR2 SYDVKM. CDR3 protein: CASSRPGLGSEQYF. As DNA, the CDR3 is TGTGCCAGCAGTCGGCCGGGACTAGGTTCCGAGCAGTACTTC.

This chain joins TRBV7-9 and TRBJ2-3; D unclear. Germline V gene lookup returns CDR1 SEHNR and CDR2 FQNEAQ (reference sequence). The CDR3 has 16 residues. The V and J ends lost 5 bases and 4 bases respectively, with 19 bases between them. The CDR3 here is CASSPHTSADADTQYF. CDR3 bases: TGTGCCAGCAGCCCGCATACGTCAGCCGACGCAGATACGCAGTATTTT.